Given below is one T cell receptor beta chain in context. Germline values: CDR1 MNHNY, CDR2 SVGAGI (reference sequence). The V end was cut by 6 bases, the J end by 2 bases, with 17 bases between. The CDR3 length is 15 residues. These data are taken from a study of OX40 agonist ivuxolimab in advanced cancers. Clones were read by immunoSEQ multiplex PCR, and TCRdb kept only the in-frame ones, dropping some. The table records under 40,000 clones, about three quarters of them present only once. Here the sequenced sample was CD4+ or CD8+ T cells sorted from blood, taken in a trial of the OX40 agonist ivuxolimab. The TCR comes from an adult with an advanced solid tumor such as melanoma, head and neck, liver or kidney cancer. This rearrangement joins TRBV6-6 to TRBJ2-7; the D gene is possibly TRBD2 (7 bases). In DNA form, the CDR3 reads TGTGCCAGCAGGGGTTCGGGGGGCCTCACCTACGAGCAGTACTTC. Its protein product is CASRGSGGLTYEQYF.